The 4 T cell receptor beta chains listed next were all sequenced from one sample in a study of identical twins. TCRdb passed the 5' RACE reads through MiXCR, listing each CDR3 protein once. The table records around 240,000 distinct CDR3 sequences, roughly a tenth of them present only once. The source material was memory T cells sorted from blood. The receptor source for this set is a man aged 45 to 65 in good health.

DNA of the CDR3: TGTGCCAGTAAGGGACAGATGAAGAACACCGGGGAGCTGTTTTTT. Its protein product is CASKGQMKNTGELFF. The chain employs TRBV27 and TRBJ2-2; TRBD1 matches 7 bases. This CDR3 contains 15 residues. Looked up from germline, CDR1 is MNHEY and CDR2 is SMNVEV (reference sequence). The junction had 8 bases not matched to a gene; V was cut back by 9 bases and J by 1 base.

This clonotype was picked up many times. J is TRBJ2-7 and V is TRBV20-1, with D perhaps matching TRBD2 (5 bases). Deletions cut 0 bases from V and 0 bases from J, with 9 bases between. This CDR3 has 14 residues. Germline values: CDR1 DFQATT, CDR2 SNEGSKA (reference sequence). CDR3 sequence (DNA): TGCAGTGCTAGAGATCTTCGGGACTCCTACGAGCAGTACTTC. Amino acid sequence: CSARDLRDSYEQYF.

The sample holds many counts of this clonotype. The rearrangement links TRBV30 to TRBJ2-1, with 7 nucleotides matching TRBD2. The CDR3 runs 14 residues. Germline values: CDR1 GTSNPN, CDR2 SVGIG (reference sequence). J was trimmed by 10 bases and V by 1 base; bases with no gene match: 10. The CDR3 nucleotides are TGTGCCTGGAGTGCTAACCAGCGGGGACGAGAGCAGTTCTTC. Translating gives CAWSANQRGREQFF.

As regards this clonotype: The junction does not match germline at one end; this may be a read error. This chain joins TRBV28 and TRBJ1-3; possibly TRBD1 for D (5 bases). This CDR3 is 17 amino acids long. Germline values: CDR1 MDHEN, CDR2 SYDVKM. CDR3 region: CASSFRWTSQRGNPIYF. The DNA for the CDR3 is TGTGCCAGCAGTTTCCGGTGGACATCCCAAAGGGGAAACCCCATATATTTT.